The text below deals with one T cell receptor beta chain. The sample comes from a study of blood T cell repertoires in COVID-19. At the level of the study: Sources were T cells, B-cell-depleted T cells, or PBMCs; the material itself was cDNA or gDNA.

The table came from immunoSEQ multiplex PCR; TCRdb's copy has only in-frame clones and leaves some out. Counted here are roughly 440,000 clones, approximately 88% occurring once; the ten biggest clones make up roughly 13%. The sequence derives from a woman aged 45-65 years with COVID-19, enrolled during active disease. Material for sequencing was peripheral blood.

This chain's CDR3 is CASSGTSGGIWTQYF. Written as DNA, the CDR3 is TGTGCCAGCAGCGGGACTAGCGGGGGCATTTGGACCCAGTACTTC. The chain combines TRBV2 with TRBJ2-5; TRBD2 matches at 14 bases. Germline V CDR1 and CDR2: SNHLY, FYNNEI. V gave up 6 bases and J gave up 7 bases; unmatched junction bases: 7. This CDR3 comprises 15 residues.